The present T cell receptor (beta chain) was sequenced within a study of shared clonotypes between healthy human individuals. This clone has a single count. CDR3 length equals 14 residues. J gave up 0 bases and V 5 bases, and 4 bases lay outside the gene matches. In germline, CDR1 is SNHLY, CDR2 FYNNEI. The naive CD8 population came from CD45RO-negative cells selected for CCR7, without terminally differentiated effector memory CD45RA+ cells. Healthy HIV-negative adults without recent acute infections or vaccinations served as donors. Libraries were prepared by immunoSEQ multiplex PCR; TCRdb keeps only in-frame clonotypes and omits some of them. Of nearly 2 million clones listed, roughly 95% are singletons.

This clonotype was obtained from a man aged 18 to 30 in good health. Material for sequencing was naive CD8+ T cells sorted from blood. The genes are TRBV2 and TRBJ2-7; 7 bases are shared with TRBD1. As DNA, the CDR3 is TGTGCCAGCAGTACTAGGGACAGCTCCTACGAGCAGTACTTC. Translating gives CASSTRDSSYEQYF.